This TCR beta chain is drawn from a study of human T cells and chemical hapten exposure. Study-wide context: Patch tests applied 0.01% DPC to the upper back, read at 6 days.

Findings of the study overall: Expanded TCRs made up significantly more big CDR3 similarity clusters than controls did.

This clonotype was seen a few times. The antigen is not known. This CDR3 comprises 13 residues. V shed 5 bases and J 7 bases; nucleotides not matched to a gene: 6. TCRdb re-derived calls from the RACE reads in MiXCR, one entry per CDR3 protein. Counted here are roughly 90,000 distinct CDR3 sequences, nearly 10% occurring once; the ten biggest clones make up around 3.6%. Regarding time point: pre-sensitization, week 0. As to treatment: therapeutic diphenylcyclopropenone sensitization with weekly scalp DPC. The sequencing used whole blood, collected in connection with sensitization to the hapten diphenylcyclopropenone (DPC). The receptor was derived from a woman aged 40 to 50 with alopecia areata. Some clones in this sample may be carry-over from other donors' samples. The chain couples TRBV12-3 or TRBV12-4 to TRBJ2-7; 9 bases are a match to TRBD1. DNA of the CDR3: TGTGCCAGCAGTGAGGACAGGGGCGGGGAGCAGTACTTC. This sequence encodes CASSEDRGGEQYF.